A selection of T cell receptor beta chains follows, all from one sample in a study of T cells in Graves' hyperthyroidism and ophthalmopathy. From the multiplex PCR reads, TCRdb called clonotypes with MiXCR, one entry per CDR3 protein. The sample lists a few hundred thousand distinct CDR3 sequences, 15% to 18% seen once, with under 8% in the top ten. The sequencing input was blood. These receptor sequences come from a young woman with Graves' hyperthyroidism. CDR3s include the opening cysteine and the closing phenylalanine or tryptophan. A D gene is named only where the DNA matches it firmly. Clone size appears in some rows only: once, few, many, or a class for an expanded clone.

size	V	J	D	DNA	CDR3
NA	TRBV12-3/TRBV12-4	TRBJ1-5	NA	TGTGCCAGCAGTCCCTCGCGTCGCCCCACTAATCAGCCCCAGCATTTT	CASSPSRRPTNQPQHF
many	TRBV2	TRBJ2-7	TRBD1	TGTGCCAGCCTAGGACAGGCTCGCGGCGGGTCCTACGAGCAGTACTTC	CASLGQARGGSYEQYF
few	TRBV20-1	TRBJ2-1	NA	TGCAGTGCTGCAAACGGCAATGAGCAGTTCTTC	CSAANGNEQFF
many	TRBV20-1	TRBJ1-2	NA	TGCAGTGCTACCCAGGCTTCTTCTGGCTACACCTTC	CSATQASSGYTF
few	TRBV30	TRBJ1-6	NA	TGTGCCTGGAGTCCGGCAGCCGACTATAATTCACCCCTCCACTTT	CAWSPAADYNSPLHF
NA	TRBV4-1	TRBJ2-3	TRBD2	TGCGCCAGCAGCTTTCGGGCCCGAGGTGCGGGAGAACCCCCAGATACGCAGTATTTT	CASSFRARGAGEPPDTQYF
once	TRBV12-3/TRBV12-4	TRBJ1-5	NA	TGTGCCAGCAGTTCCTCGAAACAGCCCCAGCATTTT	CASSSSKQPQHF
NA	TRBV28	TRBJ1-4	NA	TGTGCCAGCAGTTTAAGCGGTACCAATGAAAAACTGTTTTTT	CASSLSGTNEKLFF
NA	TRBV6-1	TRBJ1-3	NA	TGTGCCAGCACTCCAGGGGTTGGTGCAAACACCATATATTTT	CASTPGVGANTIYF
NA	TRBV2	TRBJ2-2	TRBD2	TGTGCCACCCGTTGGGGTAGCGGGAGGGCCCACGGGGAGCTGTTTTTT	CATRWGSGRAHGELFF
many	TRBV6-1	TRBJ2-7	TRBD1	TGTGCCAGCTCAATTGACAGGGGAATGCCCTACGAGCAGTACTTC	CASSIDRGMPYEQYF
NA	TRBV7-9	TRBJ2-7	TRBD1	TGTGCCAGCAGGCCGCGGGACAGGGTGTCCGAGCAGTACTTC	CASRPRDRVSEQYF
NA	TRBV20-1	TRBJ2-2	NA	TGCAGTGCTGGACCCTCTAGCTTCGGGGAGCTGTTTTTT	CSAGPSSFGELFF
few	TRBV12-3/TRBV12-4	TRBJ2-2	TRBD2	TGTGCCAGCAGCTCAAGGATGAGCGGGAGAACCGGGGAGCTGTTTTTT	CASSSRMSGRTGELFF
many	TRBV5-6	TRBJ2-5	NA	TGTGCCAGCAGCCCCCGTGGGGCAGTCCAAGAGACCCAGTACTTC	CASSPRGAVQETQYF
few	TRBV4-1	TRBJ2-3	NA	TGCGCCAGCAGCCAAGGCAGGGTCAGCGGACCATCGGGTGGCCAGTATTTT	CASSQGRVSGPSGGQYF
few	TRBV28	TRBJ2-4	NA	TGTGCCAGCAGTTTCACGGGGGCCGGCGGGATTCAGTACTTC	CASSFTGAGGIQYF
few	TRBV4-1	TRBJ1-6	NA	TGCGCCAGCAGCCGACAGAATAATTCACCCCTCCACTTT	CASSRQNNSPLHF
few	TRBV4-3	TRBJ2-1	TRBD2	TGCGCCAGCAGCCAAGGACTAAGACTAGCGCTCGCCAATGAGCAGTTCTTC	CASSQGLRLALANEQFF
many	TRBV18	TRBJ2-5	NA	TGTGCCAGCTCACACCGGGACGGAGAGACCCAGTACTTC	CASSHRDGETQYF
many	TRBV27	TRBJ2-3	TRBD2	TGTGCCAGCAGTTTCGGGGCGGGAGAAGGGAGCACAGATACGCAGTATTTT	CASSFGAGEGSTDTQYF
many	TRBV7-2	TRBJ1-2	NA	TGTGCCAGCAGCTTAGCGCGGGTTCAGGGCAATGGCTACACCTTC	CASSLARVQGNGYTF
many	TRBV12-3/TRBV12-4	TRBJ2-2	NA	TGTGCCAGCAGTTTACGACAGCCGAACACCGGGGAGCTGTTTTTT	CASSLRQPNTGELFF
NA	TRBV20-1	TRBJ2-7	NA	TGCAGTGCTTCGAGCGGGTTCGAGCAGTACTTC	CSASSGFEQYF
NA	TRBV6-1	TRBJ1-4	NA	TGTGCCAGCAGCGACGGGTGGTCAACTAATGAAAAACTGTTTTTT	CASSDGWSTNEKLFF
NA	TRBV2	TRBJ2-6	NA	TGTGCCAGCAGTGAAGGGGGGGTCCGGACCAACGTCCTGACTTTC	CASSEGGVRTNVLTF
NA	TRBV19	TRBJ1-1	NA	TGTGCCAGTAGTATAATGGGGCCCACTGAAGCTTTCTTT	CASSIMGPTEAFF
many	TRBV30	TRBJ1-5	NA	TGTGCCTGGAGACCGAAGGCCCAGCCCCAGCATTTT	CAWRPKAQPQHF
NA	TRBV6-1	TRBJ2-1	NA	TGTGCCGCCAGGGGGGGACTAAAGAATGAGCAGTTCTTC	CAARGGLKNEQFF
many	TRBV12-3/TRBV12-4	TRBJ1-6	NA	TGTGCCAGCAGTTTATCCGGGTCACCCCTCCACTTT	CASSLSGSPLHF
NA	TRBV25-1	TRBJ2-3	NA	TGTGCCAGCAGTGAGGGGTTCAGGGGAGATACGCAGTATTTT	CASSEGFRGDTQYF
many	TRBV25-1	TRBJ2-1	TRBD2	TGTGCCAGCAGCCCCGCTAGCGGACTTTACAATGAGCAGTTCTTC	CASSPASGLYNEQFF
NA	TRBV7-2	TRBJ2-7	TRBD2	TGTGCCAGCAGCGTTATCCTAGCGGGAGGGTACGAGCAGTACTTC	CASSVILAGGYEQYF
NA	TRBV3-1	TRBJ2-1	NA	TGTGCCAGCAGCCAAGATTTTGGGGACTCGTACAATGAGCAGTTCTTC	CASSQDFGDSYNEQFF
few	TRBV18	TRBJ2-5	NA	TGTGCCAGCTCACCCGTCGGGACTCTCAGGGGAGGCGAGTACTTC	CASSPVGTLRGGEYF
NA	TRBV24-1	TRBJ2-3	NA	TGTGCCACCCCTGCGTTCACAGATACGCAGTATTTT	CATPAFTDTQYF
many	TRBV11-2	TRBJ2-1	NA	TGTGCCAGCAGCTTATCGTCACAGGTATACAATGAGCAGTTCTTC	CASSLSSQVYNEQFF
few	TRBV6-1	TRBJ2-3	TRBD2	TGTGCCAGCAGCCGACGGACTAGCGGGGAATCAGATACGCAGTATTTT	CASSRRTSGESDTQYF
many	TRBV7-2	TRBJ1-2	TRBD1	TGTGCCAGCAGCTTAGGGGGGACAGGGTGGGGCTACACCTTC	CASSLGGTGWGYTF
many	TRBV5-4	TRBJ2-1	TRBD1	TGTGCCAGCAGCCCGAACAGGGGATACTCGAGCAATGAGCAGTTCTTC	CASSPNRGYSSNEQFF
NA	TRBV6-1	TRBJ1-5	NA	TGTGCCAGCAGTGGTCGGGGTTGGCAGCCCCAGCATTTT	CASSGRGWQPQHF
few	TRBV4-1	TRBJ2-2	TRBD2	TGCGCCAGCAGCCAAACTAGCGGGAGTACGGGGGAGCTGTTTTTT	CASSQTSGSTGELFF
many	TRBV20-1	TRBJ2-3	TRBD2	TGCAGTGCAACAACCGGGACTACCCCCGACACAGATACGCAGTATTTT	CSATTGTTPDTDTQYF
NA	TRBV30	TRBJ2-1	NA	TGTGCCTCCGAACGCAGGACTACACTCTACAATGAGCAGTTCTTC	CASERRTTLYNEQFF
NA	TRBV12-5	TRBJ1-5	NA	TGTGCTAGTGGTTTGTGGGGGGTCGGGGAATTTAGCAATCAGCCCCAGCATTTT	CASGLWGVGEFSNQPQHF
few	TRBV13	TRBJ2-7	TRBD2	TGTGCCAGCAGCATGTGGGGACTAGCGGAATACGAGCAGTACTTC	CASSMWGLAEYEQYF
few	TRBV2	TRBJ1-3	NA	TGTGCCAGCAGTCCAGAGGTCGCCGCTGGAAACACCATATATTTT	CASSPEVAAGNTIYF
many	TRBV28	TRBJ2-5	NA	TGTGCCAGCAGTTTAGGGCTGCACGGAGAGACCCAGTACTTC	CASSLGLHGETQYF
NA	TRBV27	TRBJ1-2	TRBD1	TGTGCCAGCAGTTTGGATCCCAGGGGGGCGGTTGGCTACACCTTC	CASSLDPRGAVGYTF
few	TRBV6-2/TRBV6-3	TRBJ2-2	NA	TGTGCCAGCAGACCCGGGATCCAAGGAGGGGAGCTGTTTTTT	CASRPGIQGGELFF
few	TRBV30	TRBJ2-7	TRBD2	TGTGCCTGGAGTGTAGATTCAGCGGGATCCTACGAGCAGTACTTC	CAWSVDSAGSYEQYF
few	TRBV6-5	TRBJ2-2	TRBD2	TGTGCCAGCAGTTACGCGGGGGGCGAGGACGGGGAGCTGTTTTTT	CASSYAGGEDGELFF
few	TRBV4-2	TRBJ2-1	NA	TGTGCCAGCAGCCAAGATTGGGCTAACAATGAGCAGTTCTTC	CASSQDWANNEQFF
many	TRBV5-4	TRBJ1-2	TRBD1	TGTGCCAGCAGCGGACTCGGGACAGGGGCGAACTATGGCTACACCTTC	CASSGLGTGANYGYTF
NA	TRBV19	TRBJ1-2	TRBD1	TGTGCCAGTACCACAGGGGCCGGCTATGGCTACACCTTC	CASTTGAGYGYTF
few	TRBV20-1	TRBJ1-5	NA	TGCAGTGCTAGTACGCCATATAGCAATCAGCCCCAGCATTTT	CSASTPYSNQPQHF
many	TRBV27	TRBJ2-2	NA	TGTGCCAGCAGTTTATGGGGGAACACCGGGGAGCTGTTTTTT	CASSLWGNTGELFF